This entry lists 9 T cell receptor beta chains sequenced from one sample in a study of identifying expanded T cells in peripheral blood. Repertoires were generated with immunoSEQ multiplex PCR, while TCRdb's copy carries only in-frame clones and drops some. This table has some 120,000 clones, roughly 82% appearing once. The source material was blood. These receptors were obtained from a person aged 18-70 years in good health.

The chain uses TRBV10-3 and TRBJ1-2; D unresolved. Germline V CDR1 and CDR2: ENHRY, SYGVKD. Trimming cost V 2 bases and J 4 bases, with 11 bases left between them. CDR3 length: 14 amino acids. This CDR3 reads CAISEGPPGYGYTF. Here the CDR3 DNA reads TGTGCCATCAGTGAGGGACCTCCGGGCTATGGCTACACCTTC.

The sample holds a few counts of this clone. The chain couples TRBV12-5 to TRBJ2-7; 7 bases match TRBD2. After removal of 2 bases from V and 2 bases from J, the junction contained 12 bases not matched to a gene. Germline values: CDR1 LGHNT, CDR2 FRNRAP. This CDR3 spans 17 amino acids. In nucleotides, the CDR3 is TGTGCTAGTGGTTTGACTCCCTTGGGGGGGTTTACCTACGAGCAGTACTTC. This encodes CASGLTPLGGFTYEQYF.

As concerns this clone: Other DNA sequences within the sample encode an identical CDR3. The chain recombines TRBV9 with TRBJ2-3; D gene uncertain. The germline V and J ends were trimmed by 0 bases and 4 bases, with 6 bases remaining between them. CDR3 length: 13 amino acids. CDR1 and CDR2 (germline): SGDLS, YYNGEE. The CDR3 spells CASSVASPDTQYF. CDR3 bases: TGTGCCAGCAGCGTAGCAAGTCCAGATACGCAGTATTTT. Based on the CDR3 plus reference TRBV9 and TRBJ2-3, the full variable domain is DSGVTQTPKHLITATGQRVTLRCSPRSGDLSVYWYQQSLDQGLQFLIQYYNGEERAKGNILERFSAQQFPDLHSELNLSSLELGDSALYFCASSVASPDTQYFGPGTRLTVL.

The rearrangement uses TRBV10-3 and TRBJ2-7; no clear D. Germline CDR1 ENHRY, CDR2 SYGVKD. The CDR3 covers 12 residues. V was clipped by 4 bases and J by 4 bases, with 8 bases between them. CDR3 protein: CAISATNYEQYF. CDR3 bases: TGTGCCATCAGTGCCACCAATTACGAGCAGTACTTC.

This CDR3 reads CSVCGTLEEPQHF. The CDR3 DNA is TGCAGCGTTTGCGGGACCCTCGAGGAGCCCCAGCATTTT. The V call is TRBV29-1, the J call TRBJ1-5; possibly TRBD1 for D (5 bases). The CDR3 extends over 13 amino acids. Trimming left V 5 bases short and J 8 bases short, with 16 bases between. Germline CDR1 reads SQVTM; CDR2 reads ANQGSEA. Combining the CDR3 with reference TRBV29-1 and TRBJ1-5 gives the whole variable domain SAVISQKPSRDICQRGTSLTIQCQVDSQVTMMFWYRQQPGQSLTLIATANQGSEATYESGFVIDKFPISRPNLTFSTLTVSNMSPEDSSIYLCSVCGTLEEPQHFGDGTRLSIL.

The J gene is TRBJ1-6, the V gene TRBV5-5; possible D gene TRBD1, 6 bases. Deletions cut 1 base from V and 8 bases from J, with 13 bases between. Germline values: CDR1 SGHKS, CDR2 YYEKEE (reference sequence). The CDR3 is made up of 15 amino acids. The CDR3 bases are TGTGCCAGCAGCTTGAACCACAGGGCCTATTCACCCCTCCACTTT. It yields the protein CASSLNHRAYSPLHF.

V usage is TRBV29-1 and J usage is TRBJ1-1; D is possibly TRBD1 (5 bases). Looked up from germline, CDR1 is SQVTM and CDR2 is ANQGSEA. This CDR3 is 14 amino acids long. Trimming took off 2 bases at V and 5 bases at J, with 15 bases between the two ends. The CDR3 region is CSVETGTLRTEAFF. Written as DNA, the CDR3 is TGCAGCGTTGAAACAGGCACCCTGAGGACTGAAGCTTTCTTT.

The chain recombines TRBV27 with TRBJ1-5; TRBD1 matches 10 bases. The germline gives CDR1 MNHEY, CDR2 SMNVEV (reference sequence). The V and J ends lost 5 bases and 2 bases, in that order; junction bases with no gene match: 12. This CDR3 is built from 18 residues. CDR3 in amino acids: CASSPIWGTGEGNQPQHF. The CDR3 DNA is TGTGCCAGCAGTCCCATCTGGGGGACAGGGGAAGGCAATCAGCCCCAGCATTTT.

The chain couples TRBV19 to TRBJ1-1; D not certain. CDR1 and CDR2 (germline): LNHDA, SQIVND (reference sequence). CDR3 size: 11 residues. Trimming shortened V by 8 bases and J by 3 bases, and 7 bases separated the two germline ends. The CDR3 spells CASGWDTEAFF. In nucleotides, the CDR3 is TGTGCCAGTGGGTGGGACACTGAAGCTTTCTTT.